This T cell receptor beta chain was recorded in a study of regulatory T cells in long-lasting Graves disease. Broader study findings: The analysis examined peripheral blood only and excluded thyroid tissue. Persistent disease was associated with favored TRBV28 usage and with favored use of TRBJ1-2 and TRBJ2-5.

Trimming took off 5 bases at V and 1 base at J, with 8 bases between the two ends. Germline values: CDR1 ENHRY, CDR2 SYGVKD. The CDR3 spans 13 residues. On this clonotype: Its target is unknown.

In building TCR beta libraries, iRepertoire HTBI primers were used together with Arm-PCR of CDR3 regions. TCRdb processed the multiplex PCR reads anew with MiXCR; each CDR3 protein has one entry. The table records a few hundred thousand distinct CDR3 sequences, around a quarter of them present only once. Time point specified: persistent/refractory GD, antithyroid drugs over 5 years with positive TRAb. Scientists built the TCR library using RNA that was extracted from PBMCs. The TCR comes from a female donor with Graves disease. The rearrangement links TRBV10-3 to TRBJ2-5, with D uncertain. This specimen consisted of peripheral blood mononuclear cells (PBMCs), obtained when the disease was refractory, from a patient treated with antithyroid drugs. CDR3 sequence reads: CAISRVPQETQYF. Here the CDR3 DNA reads TGTGCCATCAGTAGGGTCCCCCAAGAGACCCAGTACTTC.